Below, 26 T cell receptor beta chains from the same sample are listed, as sequenced in a study of blood T cell repertoires in COVID-19 (TCRdb year 2020). The protocol used for the library was the immunoSEQ multiplex PCR assay. TCRdb re-hosts the immuneACCESS table, in-frame sequences only. Its copies lack some clones; in the studies checked, an unresolved V gene accounts for under half of them, and the cause for the rest is not known. The sample records a few hundred thousand clones, around 82% of which are singletons. Around 1.2% of the sample is held by the ten biggest clonotypes. Sequences were obtained from peripheral blood. These TCRs come from a woman aged 45 to 65 with acute or convalescent COVID-19.

The rearrangement links TRBV6-5 to TRBJ1-5; no definite D call. V lost 7 bases and J 2 bases, leaving 12 bases between the germline ends. CDR1 is MNHEY, CDR2 SVGAGI, per germline. The CDR3 totals 14 residues. CDR3 coding DNA: TGTGCCAGCAAAGGACGGGGTGGCAATCAGCCCCAGCATTTT. As protein: CASKGRGGNQPQHF.

This chain connects TRBV7-7 to TRBJ2-2, with D uncertain. CDR3 size: 14 residues. Germline V gene data show CDR1 as SSHAT and CDR2 as FNYEAQ (reference sequence). V was pared by 0 bases and J by 4 bases, with 6 bases between. CDR3 sequence (DNA): TGTGCCAGCAGCTTAGCGCTAAGCACCGGGGAGCTGTTTTTT. Its protein product is CASSLALSTGELFF.

V usage is TRBV4-2 and J usage is TRBJ2-1; 7 bases align to TRBD1. V lost 8 bases to trimming and J lost 5 bases; unmatched junction nucleotides: 9. Germline values: CDR1 LGHNA, CDR2 YNFKEQ. The CDR3 spans 14 residues. The CDR3 DNA reads as TGTGCCAGCCGGACAGTCCAGGGGGACAATGAGCAGTTCTTC. Protein sequence: CASRTVQGDNEQFF.

The chain combines TRBV16 with TRBJ2-7; 7 nucleotides line up with TRBD1. V lost 1 base to trimming and J lost 3 bases; unmatched junction nucleotides: 6. The CDR3 extends over 15 amino acids. Germline V gene data show CDR1 as KGHSY and CDR2 as FQNENV. The CDR3 reads CASSQWAGGYYEQYF. DNA for the CDR3: TGTGCCAGCAGCCAATGGGCAGGGGGTTACTACGAGCAGTACTTC.

This clone was recorded once. This chain joins TRBV19 and TRBJ2-3; 10 bases are a match to TRBD2. The ends lost 6 bases at V and 5 bases at J; junction bases unmatched: 5. The CDR3 runs to 14 residues. The germline V gene has CDR1 LNHDA and CDR2 SQIVND (reference sequence). In DNA form, the CDR3 reads TGTGCCAGTAGAAGAGCGGGGGGGCGAGATACGCAGTATTTT. Its protein is CASRRAGGRDTQYF. The entire variable domain, with the rest obtained from reference TRBV19 and TRBJ2-3, is as follows: DGGITQSPKYLFRKEGQNVTLSCEQNLNHDAMYWYRQDPGQGLRLIYYSQIVNDFQKGDIAEGYSVSREKKESFPLTVTSAQKNPTAFYLCASRRAGGRDTQYFGPGTRLTVL.

V gene TRBV29-1 combines with J gene TRBJ1-1; no clear D. CDR1 is SQVTM, CDR2 ANQGSEA, per germline. The CDR3 loop spans 16 amino acids. With 3 bases removed from V and 1 base from J, the gap between germline ends came to 18 bases. CDR3 DNA: TGCAGCGTTGACCTCTCCCCGGGAGTATGGAACACTGAAGCTTTCTTT. It is translated as CSVDLSPGVWNTEAFF.

This chain uses TRBV3-1 (or the pseudogene TRBV3-2) with TRBJ2-5; D ambiguous. The CDR3 covers 13 residues. The V gene lost 4 bases and the J gene lost 1 base, with 7 bases spanning the gap. Germline V lookup: CDR1 LGHDT, CDR2 YNNKEL (reference sequence). The CDR3 DNA follows: TGTGCCAGCAGCCGGCGGTCCCAAGAGACCCAGTACTTC. Encoded protein: CASSRRSQETQYF.

About this clone itself: Distinct nucleotide sequences in the sample also encode this CDR3. The V and J genes are TRBV12-3 or TRBV12-4 and TRBJ1-1; D is uncertain. V lost 2 bases and J lost 1, with 5 bases in between. This CDR3 is built from 13 residues. CDR3 DNA sequence: TGTGCCAGCAGTTTAACCGGGAACACTGAAGCTTTCTTT. Its protein product is CASSLTGNTEAFF.

This chain uses TRBV2 with TRBJ1-1; tentative D call: TRBD1 (6 bases). V was trimmed by 4 bases and J by 4 bases, leaving 13 bases between them. Germline CDR1 SNHLY, CDR2 FYNNEI. This CDR3 contains 14 residues. As DNA, the CDR3 is TGTGCCAGCAGTGTACAGGGCGGCGGCACTGAAGCTTTCTTT. This gives the protein CASSVQGGGTEAFF.

V gene TRBV2 combines with J gene TRBJ2-3, with 10 bases aligning to TRBD2. The CDR3 contains 14 residues. Germline V gene sequence: CDR1 SNHLY, CDR2 FYNNEI. J lost 1 base, V lost 5 bases, and 0 bases had no gene match. The CDR3: CASSLAGGTDTQYF. The CDR3, as DNA: TGTGCCAGCAGTCTAGCGGGGGGCACAGATACGCAGTATTTT.

The genes are TRBV7-9 and TRBJ2-5; D perhaps matches TRBD1 (6 bases). Germline CDR1 SEHNR, CDR2 FQNEAQ (reference sequence). V was trimmed by 2 bases and J by 5 bases, leaving 12 bases between them. The CDR3 is 14 amino acids. CDR3 region: CASSLQGTYETQYF. The DNA for the CDR3 is TGTGCCAGCAGCTTACAGGGGACCTATGAGACCCAGTACTTC.

J is TRBJ2-3 and V is TRBV24-1; 9 bases are shared with TRBD1. Per germline, CDR1 KGHDR and CDR2 SFDVKD. Losses at the gene ends were 3 bases for V and 2 bases for J; bases not matched to a gene: 5. CDR3 length equals 16 residues. The CDR3 loop reads CATSDPGQGLTDTQYF. The DNA of the CDR3 is TGTGCCACCAGTGATCCGGGACAGGGCCTCACAGATACGCAGTATTTT.

In its sample, this clone was seen a few times. The rearrangement links TRBV2 to TRBJ1-3; maybe TRBD1 (6 bases). The CDR3 length is 14 residues. V was shortened by 4 bases and J by 0 bases, with 7 bases between the two germline ends. CDR1 and CDR2 from the germline V gene are SNHLY and FYNNEI. CDR3 in DNA: TGTGCCAGCAGTGGGACAGTCTCTGGAAACACCATATATTTT. It encodes CASSGTVSGNTIYF. The full variable domain, in which reference TRBV2 and TRBJ1-3 provide the parts outside the CDR3, is EPEVTQTPSHQVTQMGQEVILRCVPISNHLYFYWYRQILGQKVEFLVSFYNNEISEKSEIFDDQFSVERPDGSNFTLKIRSTKLEDSAMYFCASSGTVSGNTIYFGEGSWLTVV.

The chain is built from TRBV5-4 and TRBJ2-5; D is perhaps TRBD1 (6 bases). The CDR3 is made up of 14 amino acids. Germline V CDR1 and CDR2: SGHNT, YYREEE (reference sequence). Trimming left V 0 bases short and J 5 bases short, with 11 bases between. The CDR3 nucleotides are TGTGCCAGCAGCTTGGCATTAAGGGGGGAGACCCAGTACTTC. Its translation: CASSLALRGETQYF.

Only a few counts were recorded for this clone. The chain carries TRBV30 and TRBJ2-2, with 12 bases aligning to TRBD2. Germline loops: CDR1 GTSNPN, CDR2 SVGIG (reference sequence). This CDR3 spans 16 amino acids. V lost 2 bases to trimming and J lost 7 bases; unmatched junction nucleotides: 8. DNA of the CDR3: TGTGCCTGGAGTCCTAGCGGGAGGGCCTATGGCGGGGAGCTGTTTTTT. Protein product: CAWSPSGRAYGGELFF.

This chain links TRBV18 with TRBJ1-4; 7 bases agree with TRBD1. J gave up 8 bases and V 6 bases, and 6 bases lay outside the gene matches. CDR3 length equals 13 residues. Per germline, CDR1 KGHSH and CDR2 LQKENI. The CDR3: CASSPGQAEKLFF. For the CDR3, the DNA is TGTGCCAGCTCCCCCGGACAGGCCGAAAAACTGTTTTTT.

The V gene is TRBV4-1, the J gene TRBJ2-3; 8 bases align to TRBD1. The germline V gene encodes CDR1 MGHRA and CDR2 YSYEKL. The CDR3 loop spans 16 amino acids. With 1 base clipped from V and 0 bases from J, the junction kept 3 bases outside the gene matches. The CDR3 sequence is CASSQAGQGSTDTQYF. CDR3 bases: TGCGCCAGCAGCCAAGCTGGACAGGGTAGCACAGATACGCAGTATTTT.

This clone was picked up one time. J is TRBJ1-2 and V is TRBV19; 11 bases match TRBD1. The V gene's germline CDR1 is LNHDA and CDR2 SQIVND (reference sequence). The CDR3 runs to 14 residues. With V trimmed by 6 bases and J by 5 bases, 5 bases remained unmatched. CDR3 residues: CASRGTGGQYGYTF. As DNA, the CDR3 is TGTGCCAGTAGGGGGACAGGGGGACAATATGGCTACACCTTC.

The rearrangement links TRBV7-2 to TRBJ1-1; D may be TRBD1 (5 bases). The germline gives CDR1 SGHTA, CDR2 FQGNSA. V was cut by 4 bases and J by 5 bases, with 17 bases left in between. The CDR3 length is 15 residues. CDR3 in DNA: TGTGCCAGCAGCTCGATGAGGTCCAGGGAAACTGAAGCTTTCTTT. Translated: CASSSMRSRETEAFF.

This rearrangement joins TRBV5-4 to TRBJ2-7, with a possible D match to TRBD2 (6 bases). Trimming shortened V by 3 bases and J by 2 bases, and 6 bases separated the two germline ends. The CDR3 has 12 amino acids. CDR1 and CDR2 (germline): SGHNT, YYREEE (reference sequence). As DNA, the CDR3 is TGTGCCAGCAGCTGGGGGGCCTACGAGCAGTACTTC. This sequence encodes CASSWGAYEQYF. Using reference TRBV5-4 and TRBJ2-7 for the parts outside the CDR3, the full variable domain is ETGVTQSPTHLIKTRGQQVTLRCSSQSGHNTVSWYQQALGQGPQFIFQYYREEENGRGNFPPRFSGLQFPNYSSELNVNALELDDSALYLCASSWGAYEQYFGPGTRLTVT.

The chain has TRBV11-2 and TRBJ2-2, with D perhaps TRBD2 (6 bases). The V gene's germline CDR1 is SGHAT and CDR2 FQNNGV. The V end was cut by 6 bases, the J end by 1 base, with 9 bases between. The CDR3 length is 14 residues. Written as DNA, the CDR3 is TGTGCCAGCAGAGTAGCGGTGAACACCGGGGAGCTGTTTTTT. Residues: CASRVAVNTGELFF.

V is TRBV19 and J is TRBJ2-2, with 7 bases fitting TRBD2. Germline assignment: CDR1 LNHDA and CDR2 SQIVND (reference sequence). The CDR3 runs to 15 residues. With 5 bases clipped from V and 2 bases from J, the junction kept 5 bases outside the gene matches. The CDR3 nucleotides read TGTGCCAGTAGTTTGGCTAGCGGCAACACCGGGGAGCTGTTTTTT. This translates into CASSLASGNTGELFF.

The CDR3 coding sequence is TGTGCCAGCAGCAACAGGGATGTCATGGACACCGGGGAGCTGTTTTTT. It is translated as CASSNRDVMDTGELFF. The chain employs TRBV3-1 (or the pseudogene TRBV3-2) and TRBJ2-2; D is perhaps TRBD1 (6 bases). Germline V lookup: CDR1 LGHDT, CDR2 YNNKEL (reference sequence). The ends were cut back, 5 bases at V and 3 bases at J, with 16 bases in the middle. The CDR3 runs 16 residues.

The genes are TRBV19 and TRBJ2-1, with 7 bases that match TRBD1. With 11 bases clipped from V and 6 bases from J, the junction kept 10 bases outside the gene matches. Germline V lookup: CDR1 LNHDA, CDR2 SQIVND (reference sequence). The CDR3 consists of 13 residues. The CDR3 here is CAVEDRTVNEQFF. The CDR3 DNA follows: TGTGCCGTGGAGGACAGGACGGTCAATGAGCAGTTCTTC. Full variable domain (missing parts from reference TRBV19 and TRBJ2-1): DGGITQSPKYLFRKEGQNVTLSCEQNLNHDAMYWYRQDPGQGLRLIYYSQIVNDFQKGDIAEGYSVSREKKESFPLTVTSAQKNPTAFYLCAVEDRTVNEQFFGPGTRLTVL.

The V and J genes are TRBV6-1 and TRBJ1-1, with 8 bases matching TRBD1. Unmatched junction bases numbered 7, after V lost 7 bases and J lost 0 bases. This CDR3 contains 15 residues. Germline values: CDR1 MNHNS, CDR2 SASEGT. CDR3 region: CASNPGQVMNTEAFF. CDR3 sequence (DNA): TGTGCCAGCAATCCGGGACAGGTCATGAACACTGAAGCTTTCTTT.

The chain recombines TRBV9 with TRBJ2-1; no clear D. The CDR3 runs to 14 residues. Trimming took off 2 bases at V and 4 bases at J, with 10 bases between the two ends. Germline values: CDR1 SGDLS, CDR2 YYNGEE. This CDR3 reads CASSVLPIYNEQFF. CDR3 nucleotides: TGTGCCAGCAGCGTCCTTCCTATTTACAATGAGCAGTTCTTC.